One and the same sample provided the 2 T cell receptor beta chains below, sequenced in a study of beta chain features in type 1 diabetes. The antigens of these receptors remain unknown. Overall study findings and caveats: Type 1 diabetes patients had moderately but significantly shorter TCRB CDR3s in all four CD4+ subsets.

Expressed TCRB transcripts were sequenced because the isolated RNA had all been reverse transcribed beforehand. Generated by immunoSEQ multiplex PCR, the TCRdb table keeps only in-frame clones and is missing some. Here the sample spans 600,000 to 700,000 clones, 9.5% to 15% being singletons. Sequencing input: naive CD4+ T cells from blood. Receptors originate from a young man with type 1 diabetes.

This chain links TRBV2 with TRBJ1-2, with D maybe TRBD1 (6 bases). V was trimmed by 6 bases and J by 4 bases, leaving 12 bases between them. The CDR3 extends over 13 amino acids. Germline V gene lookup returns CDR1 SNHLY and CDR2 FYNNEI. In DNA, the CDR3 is TGTGCCAGCAGAGGGGGGATTGGCTATGGCTACACCTTC. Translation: CASRGGIGYGYTF. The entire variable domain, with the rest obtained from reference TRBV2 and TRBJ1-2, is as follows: EPEVTQTPSHQVTQMGQEVILRCVPISNHLYFYWYRQILGQKVEFLVSFYNNEISEKSEIFDDQFSVERPDGSNFTLKIRSTKLEDSAMYFCASRGGIGYGYTFGSGTRLTVV.

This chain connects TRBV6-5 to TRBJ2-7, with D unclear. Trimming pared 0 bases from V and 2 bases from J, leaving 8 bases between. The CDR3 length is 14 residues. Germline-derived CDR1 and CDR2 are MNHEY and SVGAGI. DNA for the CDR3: TGTGCCAGCAGTTACTCGCTAGGCACCTACGAGCAGTACTTC. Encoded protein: CASSYSLGTYEQYF.